This TCR beta chain was found in a study of cytotoxic CD8 clonotypes in ibrutinib-treated CLL (dated by TCRdb to the early 2020s). Regarding the complete study: The cohort had around twelve relapsed/refractory and more than 14 treatment-naive patients; 17 were IGHV unmutated. Responses were partial in some 24 patients and complete in 2; after median 68 months follow-up, about 15 stayed in remission and roughly twelve progressed. Samples at response were collected after a median of 12 months of treatment, with a range of about 6 to 40 months. On average, each sample had hundreds of thousands of productive templates and 100,000 or so productive rearrangements. Longitudinal samples were obtainable from about 30% of the roughly 90 participants in the trial. Cryopreserved peripheral blood mononuclear cells were obtained prior to treatment, at the time of response, and at either disease progression or sustained remission. All remission and progressive disease samples were collected while patients were still receiving ibrutinib.

On a MiSeq, deep resolution sequencing aimed for a depth between 1 in 1 million and 1 in 200,000 T cells, with each clonotype covered approximately 10x on average. TCR beta libraries were generated with the immunoSEQ hsTCRB Kit. Per the source publication's procedure: ImmunoSEQ Data Assistant and ImmunoSEQ Analyzer were used for data analysis, and V, D and J genes were assigned according to IMGT definitions. Clonality, which ranges from 0 to 1, was calculated as one minus the normalized Shannon entropy of productive rearrangement frequencies. Only overrepresented clonotypes making up at least 0.05% of the repertoire of each patient were included in the public clonotype analysis. Repertoires from approximately 13 age-matched healthy donors in immuneACCESS were used as clonality controls. Held by TCRdb, this immuneACCESS table contains in-frame sequences only and omits some clones. Under half of the omission traces to an unresolved V gene where checked; the cause of the rest is unknown. V, J and clone size are those of that table, while D and trimming were read from the DNA. This sample has about 160,000 clones in its table, and about 88% of those were observed once. The top ten clones comprise approximately 2.9% of the sample.

Remarks on this clone: The antigen this receptor binds is unknown. Within one base of it there is no much larger clone, and no base qualities were kept.

General study outcomes and caveats: Sustained-remission and progressing patients did not have matched sampling times, and lymph node repertoires were not examined. Public clonotypes were rare and either shrank or stayed stable during treatment, and the rise in clonality at ibrutinib response reflected expansion of private clonotypes. At baseline, clonality was higher than in age-matched healthy donors and showed a strong correlation with circulating CD8+ T-cell counts. Clonality increased at ibrutinib response, stayed stable in sustained remission, and fell back toward baseline at progression.

The time point label here, explained by the study, means: progressive disease on ibrutinib. For TCR beta library preparation, roughly 2 micrograms of genomic DNA were extracted from the cryopreserved PBMCs. High-throughput TCR beta sequencing was performed on longitudinal blood samples from CLL patients receiving ibrutinib monotherapy. The patients took part in an open-label, single-center phase 2 trial of ibrutinib monotherapy. This TCR came from a human donor with chronic lymphocytic leukemia. The material sequenced was PBMCs, taken at disease progression, from a patient treated with ibrutinib.

The nucleotides read TGTGCCAGCAGCTGGGCACTTTTTAGGACAGGGGGTTGGAATGAGCAGTTCTTC. It translates to CASSWALFRTGGWNEQFF. The chain is made from TRBV5-8 and TRBJ2-1; 10 of the junction bases match TRBD1. Ends trimmed: V by 3 bases, J by 7 bases; bases unmatched to a gene: 16. Via the germline V gene, CDR1 is SGHTS and CDR2 YDEGEE. The CDR3 numbers 18 residues from cysteine through phenylalanine. The CDR3 DNA has 54 bases and is translated from base 1.